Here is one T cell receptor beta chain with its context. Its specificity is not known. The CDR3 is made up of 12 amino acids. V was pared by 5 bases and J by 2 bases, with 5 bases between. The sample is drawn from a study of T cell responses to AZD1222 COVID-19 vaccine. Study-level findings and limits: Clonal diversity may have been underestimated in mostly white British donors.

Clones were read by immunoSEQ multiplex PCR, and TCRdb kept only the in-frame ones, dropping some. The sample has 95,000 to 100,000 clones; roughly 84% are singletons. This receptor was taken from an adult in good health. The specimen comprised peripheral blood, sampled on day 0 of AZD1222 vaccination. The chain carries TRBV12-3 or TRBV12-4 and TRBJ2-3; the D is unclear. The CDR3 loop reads CASSQYTDTQYF. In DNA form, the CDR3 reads TGTGCCAGCAGTCAATACACAGATACGCAGTATTTT.